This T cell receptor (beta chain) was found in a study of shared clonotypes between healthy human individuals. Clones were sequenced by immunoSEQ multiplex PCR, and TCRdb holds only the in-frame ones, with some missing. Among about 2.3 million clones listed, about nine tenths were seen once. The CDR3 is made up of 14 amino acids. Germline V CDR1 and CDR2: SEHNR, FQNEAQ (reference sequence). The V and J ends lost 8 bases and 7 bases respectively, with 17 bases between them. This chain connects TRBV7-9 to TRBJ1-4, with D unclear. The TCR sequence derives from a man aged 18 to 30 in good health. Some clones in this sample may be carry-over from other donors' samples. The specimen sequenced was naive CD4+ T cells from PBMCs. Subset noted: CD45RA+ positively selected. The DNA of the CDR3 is TGTGCCAGCTCCGTCGGGGAGTTCCTTGAAAAACTGTTTTTT. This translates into CASSVGEFLEKLFF.